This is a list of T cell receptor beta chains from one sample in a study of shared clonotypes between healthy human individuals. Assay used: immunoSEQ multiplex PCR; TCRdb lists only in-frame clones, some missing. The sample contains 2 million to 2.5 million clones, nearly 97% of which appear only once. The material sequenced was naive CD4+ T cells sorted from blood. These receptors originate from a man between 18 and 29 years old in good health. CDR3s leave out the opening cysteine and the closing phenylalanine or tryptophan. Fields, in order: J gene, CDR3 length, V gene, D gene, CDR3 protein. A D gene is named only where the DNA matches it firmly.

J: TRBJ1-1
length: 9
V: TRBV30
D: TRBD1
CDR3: ALGQGPEAF

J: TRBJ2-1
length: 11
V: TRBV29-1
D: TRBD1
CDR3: SVSDRAHNEQF

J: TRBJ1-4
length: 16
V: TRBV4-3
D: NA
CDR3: ASSQDWERTATNEKLF

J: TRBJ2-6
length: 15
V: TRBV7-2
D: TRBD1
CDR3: ASSPSGGNSGANVLT

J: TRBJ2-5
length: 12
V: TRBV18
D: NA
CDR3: ASSPGGLQETQY

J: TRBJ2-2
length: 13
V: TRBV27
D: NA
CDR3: ASSLFRVNTGELF

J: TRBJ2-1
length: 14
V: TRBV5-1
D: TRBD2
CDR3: ASSVTLAGLRNEQF

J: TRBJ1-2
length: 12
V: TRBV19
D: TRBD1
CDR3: ASGSDRGNYGYT

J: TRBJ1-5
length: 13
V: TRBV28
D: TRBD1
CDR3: ASHYRDRSNQPQH

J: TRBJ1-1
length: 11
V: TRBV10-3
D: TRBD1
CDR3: AIGQDPVLRAF

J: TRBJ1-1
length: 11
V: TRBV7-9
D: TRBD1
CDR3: ASSWDRGTEAF

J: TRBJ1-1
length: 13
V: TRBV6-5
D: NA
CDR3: ASSPRGGMNTEAF

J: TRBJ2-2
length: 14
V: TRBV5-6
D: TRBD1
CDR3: ASSLWGTGNTGELF

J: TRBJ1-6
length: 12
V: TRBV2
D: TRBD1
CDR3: ASSLTGGNSPLH

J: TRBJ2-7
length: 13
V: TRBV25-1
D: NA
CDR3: ASSNLRAFSYEQY

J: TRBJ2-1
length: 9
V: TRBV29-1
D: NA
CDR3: SQTQGGEQF

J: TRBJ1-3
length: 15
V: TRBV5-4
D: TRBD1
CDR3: ASSFGTGGSSGNTIY

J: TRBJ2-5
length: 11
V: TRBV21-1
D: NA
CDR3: ASSNGSLETQY

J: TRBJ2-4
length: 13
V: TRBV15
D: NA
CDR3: ATSRPSLSENIQY

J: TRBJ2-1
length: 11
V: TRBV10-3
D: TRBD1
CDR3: AISGTTGAEQF

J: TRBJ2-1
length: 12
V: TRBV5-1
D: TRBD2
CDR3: ASSLGLAGGEQF

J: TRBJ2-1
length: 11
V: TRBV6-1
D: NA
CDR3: ASNGLGGNEQF

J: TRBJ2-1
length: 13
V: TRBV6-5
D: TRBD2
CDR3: ASSYRRIAGGEQF

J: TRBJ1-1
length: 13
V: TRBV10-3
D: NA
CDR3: AISESGLTNTEAF

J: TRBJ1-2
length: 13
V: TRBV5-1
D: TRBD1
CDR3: ASSPRGGQDYGYT

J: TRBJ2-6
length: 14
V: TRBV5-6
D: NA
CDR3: ASSNGRISGANVLT

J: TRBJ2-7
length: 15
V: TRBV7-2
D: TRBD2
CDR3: ASSLAGTSGLLYEQY

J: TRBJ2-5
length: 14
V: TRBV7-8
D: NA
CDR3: ASSWDEKGSTETQY

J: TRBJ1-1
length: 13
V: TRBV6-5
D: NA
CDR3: ASRSSWGEGGEAF

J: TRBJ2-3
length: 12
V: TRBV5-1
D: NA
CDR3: ASSPGPSTDTQY

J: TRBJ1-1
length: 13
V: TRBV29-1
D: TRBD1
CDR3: SVRSDRGRGPEAF

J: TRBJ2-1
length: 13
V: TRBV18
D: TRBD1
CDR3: ASSATGGSYNEQF

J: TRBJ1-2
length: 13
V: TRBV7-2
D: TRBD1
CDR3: ASSFLGQALYGYT

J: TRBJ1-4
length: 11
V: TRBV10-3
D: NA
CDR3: AISDGFNEKLF

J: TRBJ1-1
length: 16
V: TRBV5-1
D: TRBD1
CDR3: ASRAWGGTGGMNTEAF

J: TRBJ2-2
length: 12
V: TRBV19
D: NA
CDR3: ASSMWGDAGELF

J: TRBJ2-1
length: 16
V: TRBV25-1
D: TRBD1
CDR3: ASSVTPGQAVSYNEQF

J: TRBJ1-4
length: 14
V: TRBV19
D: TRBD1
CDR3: ASSIPSTGSNEKLF

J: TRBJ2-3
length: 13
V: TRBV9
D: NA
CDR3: ASSPWTGGTDTQY

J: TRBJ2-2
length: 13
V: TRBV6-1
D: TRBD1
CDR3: ASKGQGLVPGELF

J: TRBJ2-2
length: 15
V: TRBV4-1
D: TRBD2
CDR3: ASSRLGEGRQGGELF

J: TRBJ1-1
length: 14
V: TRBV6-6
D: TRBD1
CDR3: ASSYGQGQGKEEAF

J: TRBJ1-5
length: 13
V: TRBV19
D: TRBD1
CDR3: ASGTERRSYQPQH

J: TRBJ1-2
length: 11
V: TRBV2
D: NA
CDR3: ASSEAGNYGYT

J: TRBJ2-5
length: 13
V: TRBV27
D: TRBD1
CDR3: ASSSQGALGETQY

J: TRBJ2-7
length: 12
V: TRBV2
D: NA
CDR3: ASSSTGHSYEQY

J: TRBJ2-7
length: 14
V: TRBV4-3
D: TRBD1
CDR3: ASSQYSGQVTHEQY

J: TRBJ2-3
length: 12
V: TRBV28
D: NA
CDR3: ASSLPLSTDTQY

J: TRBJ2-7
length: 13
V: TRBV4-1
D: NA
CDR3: ASSQALLTIYEQY

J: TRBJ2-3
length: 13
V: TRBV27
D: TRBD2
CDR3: ASSFSGGRTDTQY

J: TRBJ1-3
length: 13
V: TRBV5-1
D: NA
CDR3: ASSLPGSSGNTIY

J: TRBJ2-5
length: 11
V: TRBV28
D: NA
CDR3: ASSLGKSETQY